The sequence of this T cell receptor (beta chain) was determined in a study of human thymus T cells. Thymus tissue for the work was resected from patients undergoing corrective heart surgery. Clones were read by immunoSEQ multiplex PCR, and TCRdb kept only the in-frame ones, dropping some. The sample lists some 130,000 clones; around 95% were seen once. The clonotype originates from a boy younger than two with a congenital heart defect but otherwise immunologically healthy. The sequencing input was thymus tissue.

CDR3 amino acids: CAWSVTGLGGDTQYF. The CDR3 region has the DNA TGTGCCTGGAGTGTAACGGGTCTAGGGGGAGATACGCAGTATTTT. This chain links TRBV30 with TRBJ2-3; the D gene is possibly TRBD1 (6 bases). Germline loops: CDR1 GTSNPN, CDR2 SVGIG (reference sequence). V was cut by 0 bases and J by 5 bases, with 15 bases left in between. The CDR3 is made up of 15 amino acids.